What follows are 14 T cell receptor beta chains derived from one specimen sequenced in a study of human versus mouse CDR3 diversity and MHC coevolution. Sequencing used immunoSEQ multiplex PCR; TCRdb keeps in-frame clones, though not all of them. The sample holds around 74,000 clones, around 90% seen once. The sequenced sample was naive CD4+ T cells from blood. Subset specified: CD45RO-negative CD62L-positive naive CD4 T cells. The receptors stem from a person between 25 and 69 years old in good health.

The chain recombines TRBV6-5 with TRBJ2-7; a possible D gene is TRBD1 (6 bases). The CDR3 totals 14 residues. Germline V gene lookup returns CDR1 MNHEY and CDR2 SVGAGI. Trimming shortened V by 6 bases and J by 3 bases, and 15 bases separated the two germline ends. CDR3 in amino acids: CASRTTGINYEQYF. The CDR3 region has the DNA TGTGCCAGCAGGACAACAGGGATTAACTACGAGCAGTACTTC.

This clone was picked up one time. The chain employs TRBV15 and TRBJ2-7, with D tentatively TRBD2 (6 bases). The CDR3 runs to 15 residues. Trimming pared 3 bases from V and 3 bases from J, leaving 15 bases between. From germline, CDR1 is LNHNV and CDR2 YYDKDF (reference sequence). For the CDR3, the DNA is TGTGCCACCAGCAGTCTACGCGGGGAACGCTACGAGCAGTACTTC. It translates to CATSSLRGERYEQYF.

This sequence joins TRBV6-1 and TRBJ1-1, with TRBD1 matching over 8 bases. The germline V gene encodes CDR1 MNHNS and CDR2 SASEGT. Unmatched junction bases numbered 5, after V lost 6 bases and J lost 5 bases. The CDR3 is 13 residues long. CDR3 in DNA: TGTGCCAGCAGCAACACAGGGGGAACTGAAGCTTTCTTT. Amino acid sequence: CASSNTGGTEAFF.

This clone has a single count. The rearrangement uses TRBV5-1 and TRBJ2-3; the D gene could be TRBD1 or TRBD2 (6 bases each). CDR3 size: 14 residues. V lost 4 bases, J lost 3 bases, and 12 bases lay in between. The germline V gene has CDR1 SGHRS and CDR2 YFSETQ. In DNA, the CDR3 is TGCGCCAGCAGCCTGGAGGGACAAACAGATACGCAGTATTTT. Residues: CASSLEGQTDTQYF.

This clone has a single count. The V call is TRBV18, the J call TRBJ2-2, with D maybe TRBD2 (5 bases). CDR1 is KGHSH and CDR2 is LQKENI in the germline V gene. V lost 5 bases and J 1 base, leaving 8 bases between the germline ends. The CDR3 length is 14 residues. The CDR3 here is CASSTRGNTGELFF. In DNA, the CDR3 is TGTGCCAGCTCAACTAGAGGGAACACCGGGGAGCTGTTTTTT.

The chain employs TRBV19 and TRBJ2-3; 12 bases are a match to TRBD2. The CDR3 has 16 amino acids. Germline trimming cut 1 base from V and 6 bases from J; bases unmatched to any gene: 5. Germline CDR1 reads LNHDA; CDR2 reads SQIVND (reference sequence). The CDR3 DNA is TGTGCCAGTAGTATAGGGACTAGCGGGGCCGGGGATACGCAGTATTTT. It codes for CASSIGTSGAGDTQYF.

The V and J genes are TRBV6-1 and TRBJ2-1; 14 bases map to TRBD2. Germline V CDR1 and CDR2: MNHNS, SASEGT. This CDR3 region has 17 residues. J was trimmed by 0 bases and V by 4 bases; bases with no gene match: 2. CDR3 DNA sequence: TGTGCCAGCAGTGGGACTAGCGGGGGGTTCTCCTACAATGAGCAGTTCTTC. Translation: CASSGTSGGFSYNEQFF.

This clone was counted between two and nine times. V usage is TRBV5-4 and J usage is TRBJ2-5; a weak D match, TRBD2 (5 bases). Trimming shortened V by 0 bases and J by 5 bases, and 11 bases separated the two germline ends. Germline V gene lookup returns CDR1 SGHNT and CDR2 YYREEE (reference sequence). This CDR3 is 14 amino acids long. The CDR3 DNA reads TGTGCCAGCAGCTTGGTTCGGGATGGCGAGACCCAGTACTTC. Its translation is CASSLVRDGETQYF.

This CDR3 is CASRMENRGNEQFF. DNA of the CDR3: TGTGCCAGCAGGATGGAAAACAGGGGGAATGAGCAGTTCTTC. The chain links TRBV6-1 to TRBJ2-1, with 8 bases aligning to TRBD1. The V segment lost 6 bases and the J segment 7 bases; nucleotides outside the gene matches: 8. CDR3 length: 14 residues. Germline V gene lookup returns CDR1 MNHNS and CDR2 SASEGT.

V is TRBV7-6 and J is TRBJ2-2; TRBD1 might be the D (5 bases). CDR1 and CDR2 from the germline V gene are SGHVS and FNYEAQ. The CDR3 sequence is 16 residues long. The V gene lost 4 bases and the J gene lost 0 bases, with 12 bases spanning the gap. The CDR3 is CASSSATGPNTGELFF. Here the CDR3 DNA reads TGTGCCAGCAGCTCGGCTACAGGACCGAACACCGGGGAGCTGTTTTTT.

V and J are TRBV7-2 and TRBJ2-7; TRBD1 matches 7 bases. Germline assignment: CDR1 SGHTA and CDR2 FQGNSA. The V segment lost 6 bases and the J segment 2 bases; nucleotides outside the gene matches: 7. The CDR3 runs 14 residues. CDR3 DNA: TGTGCCAGCAGGCGAACAGGGGCGGCCTACGAGCAGTACTTC. This gives the protein CASRRTGAAYEQYF.

The rearrangement joins TRBV2 to TRBJ2-2; TRBD1 is a possible D gene (6 bases). V dropped 2 bases and J dropped 4 bases, with 11 bases sitting between them. CDR1 SNHLY and CDR2 FYNNEI come from the germline V gene. CDR3 length: 15 residues. This chain's CDR3 is CASSEMAGATGELFF. The DNA for the CDR3 is TGTGCCAGCAGTGAAATGGCAGGGGCCACCGGGGAGCTGTTTTTT.

The genes are TRBV7-9 and TRBJ2-1; TRBD2 agrees at 8 bases. This CDR3 is built from 16 residues. Germline loops: CDR1 SEHNR, CDR2 FQNEAQ (reference sequence). V trimming: 5 bases; J trimming: 5 bases; junction bases outside the gene matches: 11. The CDR3 DNA reads TGTGCCAGCAGCCCGACTGGCAGCGGGAGAAACAATGAGCAGTTCTTC. Protein sequence: CASSPTGSGRNNEQFF.

The chain has TRBV4-1 and TRBJ2-3, with 9 bases aligning to TRBD2. Per germline, CDR1 MGHRA and CDR2 YSYEKL. The CDR3 has 16 amino acids. V was clipped by 3 bases and J by 2 bases; unmatched bases: 6. CDR3 amino acids: CASSQGAGGLTDTQYF. The CDR3 DNA reads TGCGCCAGCAGCCAGGGAGCGGGAGGACTCACAGATACGCAGTATTTT.